Listed below are T cell receptor beta chains from one sample, sequenced in a study of blood T cell repertoires in COVID-19. The repertoire was sequenced with immunoSEQ multiplex PCR; TCRdb's copy has only in-frame clones and lacks some. The profile shows around 26,000 clones, roughly nine tenths of them singletons. Sequenced: peripheral blood. Receptors were obtained from a man in his 70s with active COVID-19. Both conserved end residues are part of each CDR3. D genes are given only for firm matches. The listing skips clone size in some rows; elsewhere it reads once, few, many or a size class.

abundance,len,j_gene,v_gene,d_gene,CDR3nt,CDR3aa
NA,14,TRBJ2-1,TRBV24-1,TRBD1,TGTGCCACGGCCCGGACAGGGATAGTGAATGAGCAGTTCTTC,CATARTGIVNEQFF
NA,18,TRBJ2-2,TRBV24-1,TRBD2,TGTGCCACCAGTGAAACCCGCCCGACTAGCGGGGGGGCCGGGGAGCTGTTTTTT,CATSETRPTSGGAGELFF
NA,14,TRBJ2-7,TRBV10-3,TRBD2,TGTGCCATCAGTGAGGCGGGGGTTTCCAACGAGCAGTACTTC,CAISEAGVSNEQYF
NA,14,TRBJ2-3,TRBV5-1,NA,TGCGCCAGCAGCGGCGGCGAGATCACAGATACGCAGTATTTT,CASSGGEITDTQYF
NA,13,TRBJ2-1,TRBV11-2,NA,TGTGCCAGCAGCTCCGGGTTCTACAATGAGCAGTTCTTC,CASSSGFYNEQFF
NA,13,TRBJ1-6,TRBV25-1,NA,TGTGCCAGCGGGAGGGTTAGTAATTCACCCCTCCACTTT,CASGRVSNSPLHF
NA,12,TRBJ2-7,TRBV10-2,NA,TGCGCCAGCGAACCTCAGGATGGCGAGCAGTACTTC,CASEPQDGEQYF
NA,14,TRBJ2-3,TRBV11-1,TRBD1,TGTGCCAGCAGCCCATACAGGGGAAGGGATACGCAGTATTTT,CASSPYRGRDTQYF
NA,14,TRBJ2-7,TRBV6-5,TRBD2,TGTGCCAGTTCCACTAGCGGGGTATTCTACGAGCAGTACTTC,CASSTSGVFYEQYF
few,15,TRBJ2-7,TRBV3-1/TRBV3-2,TRBD2,TGTGCCAGCAGCCAATATGGCGGGAGCTCCTACGAGCAGTACTTC,CASSQYGGSSYEQYF
NA,17,TRBJ2-3,TRBV7-9,TRBD1,TGTGCCAGCAGCTACGTCGGGGCAGGGGGAGACACAGATACGCAGTATTTT,CASSYVGAGGDTDTQYF
NA,14,TRBJ1-1,TRBV6-6,NA,TGTGCCAGCAGCCATAGCCGGGAGTTAAATGAAGCTTTCTTT,CASSHSRELNEAFF
NA,17,TRBJ1-5,TRBV21-1,NA,TGTGCCAGCAGCAAAGTTTGCCCACTACTTAGCAATCAGCCCCAGCATTTT,CASSKVCPLLSNQPQHF
NA,19,TRBJ2-2,TRBV5-1,TRBD2,TGCGCCAGCAGCGCCCTCGGGGTAGCGGGGGGCTCGAACACCGGGGAGCTGTTTTTT,CASSALGVAGGSNTGELFF
NA,16,TRBJ1-2,TRBV7-2,TRBD1,TGTGCCAGCAGCTTAGTAGCCGGGACAGGGACCTATGGCTACACCTTC,CASSLVAGTGTYGYTF
NA,13,TRBJ1-2,TRBV5-1,NA,TGCGCCAGCAGCTTGGAGGGGAACTATGGCTACACCTTC,CASSLEGNYGYTF
NA,17,TRBJ2-3,TRBV5-6,TRBD2,TGTGCCAGCAGCTACCGGGCGGGGGGCGCGTATACAGATACGCAGTATTTT,CASSYRAGGAYTDTQYF
NA,15,TRBJ1-1,TRBV19,NA,TGTGCCAGTAGCCAGGGATTGCCCATGAACACTGAAGCTTTCTTT,CASSQGLPMNTEAFF
NA,15,TRBJ2-1,TRBV3-1/TRBV3-2,TRBD2,TGTGCCAGCAGCCAAGTGGCTAGCGGGGGGAATGAGCAGTTCTTC,CASSQVASGGNEQFF